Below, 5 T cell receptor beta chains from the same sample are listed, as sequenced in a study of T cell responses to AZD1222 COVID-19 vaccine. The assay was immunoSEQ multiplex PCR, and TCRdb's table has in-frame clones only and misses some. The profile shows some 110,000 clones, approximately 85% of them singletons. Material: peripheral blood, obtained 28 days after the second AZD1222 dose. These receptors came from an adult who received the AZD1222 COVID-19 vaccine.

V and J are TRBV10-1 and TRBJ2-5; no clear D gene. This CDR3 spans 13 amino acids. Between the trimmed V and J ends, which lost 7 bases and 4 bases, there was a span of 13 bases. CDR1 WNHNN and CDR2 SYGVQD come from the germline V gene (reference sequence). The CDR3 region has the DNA TGCGCCAGCATGGGTGGTTGGGGAGAGACCCAGTACTTC. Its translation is CASMGGWGETQYF.

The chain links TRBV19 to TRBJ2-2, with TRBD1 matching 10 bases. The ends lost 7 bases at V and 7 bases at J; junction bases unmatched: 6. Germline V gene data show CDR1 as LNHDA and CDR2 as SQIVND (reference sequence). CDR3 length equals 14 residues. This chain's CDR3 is CASNGDRGNGELFF. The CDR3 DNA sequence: TGTGCCAGTAACGGGGACAGGGGAAACGGGGAGCTGTTTTTT.

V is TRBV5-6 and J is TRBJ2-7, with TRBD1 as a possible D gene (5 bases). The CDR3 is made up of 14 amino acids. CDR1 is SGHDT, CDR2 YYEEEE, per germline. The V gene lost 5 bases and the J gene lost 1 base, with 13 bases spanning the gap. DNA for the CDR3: TGTGCCAGCAGTCGACAGAGCATTTCCTACGAGCAGTACTTC. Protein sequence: CASSRQSISYEQYF.

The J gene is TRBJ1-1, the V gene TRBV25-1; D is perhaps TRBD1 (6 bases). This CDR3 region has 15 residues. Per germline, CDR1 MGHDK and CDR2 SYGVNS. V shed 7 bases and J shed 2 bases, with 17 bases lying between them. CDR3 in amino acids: CASTRAGQTNTEAFF. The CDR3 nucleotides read TGTGCCAGCACCCGGGCGGGACAAACCAACACTGAAGCTTTCTTT.

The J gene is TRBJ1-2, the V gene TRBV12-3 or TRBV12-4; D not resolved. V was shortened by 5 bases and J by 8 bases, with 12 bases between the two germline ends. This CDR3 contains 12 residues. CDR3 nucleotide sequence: TGTGCCAGCAGTCGTTCCGGCGGGGGCTACACCTTC. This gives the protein CASSRSGGGYTF.